This is a list of T cell receptor beta chains from one sample in a study of human T cells and chemical hapten exposure. Via MiXCR, TCRdb re-called the RACE reads, giving one row per CDR3 protein. The profile shows about 350,000 distinct CDR3 sequences, more than 5% of them singletons. The sample was whole blood, taken in connection with sensitization to the hapten diphenylcyclopropenone (DPC). The receptors shown here come from a woman under 30 with alopecia areata. Some clones in this sample may be carry-over from other donors' samples. The CDR3 runs from the conserved cysteine through the conserved F or W. The order of the fields is clone size, V gene, J gene, D gene, CDR3 protein, CDR3 DNA. D genes are given only for firm matches. Part of the rows lack a size; the others show once, few, many or a class for expanded clones.

many	TRBV12-3/TRBV12-4	TRBJ1-3	-	CASSPQGGISGNTIYF	TGTGCCAGCAGTCCCCAAGGCGGTATCTCTGGAAACACCATATATTTT
-	TRBV6-1	TRBJ1-2	-	CASNPEFGVHGYTF	TGTGCCAGCAATCCCGAGTTCGGGGTTCATGGCTACACCTTC
many	TRBV6-5	TRBJ1-6	-	CASSSHHSRYNSPLHF	TGTGCCAGCAGTTCCCACCACAGCCGCTATAATTCACCCCTCCACTTT
many	TRBV9	TRBJ1-2	TRBD1	CASSPTGGKSYGYTF	TGTGCCAGCAGCCCCACAGGGGGCAAGAGCTATGGCTACACCTTC
-	TRBV29-1	TRBJ2-5	-	CSVEDWVQETQYF	TGCAGCGTTGAAGATTGGGTTCAAGAGACCCAGTACTTC
few	TRBV6-2/TRBV6-3	TRBJ2-7	-	CASSPSGPEQYF	TGTGCCAGCAGCCCCAGCGGACCCGAGCAGTACTTC
few	TRBV6-5	TRBJ1-6	-	CASKGGDSYNSPLHF	TGTGCCAGCAAGGGAGGCGACTCCTATAATTCACCCCTCCACTTT
-	TRBV12-3/TRBV12-4	TRBJ2-4	-	CASSLSRERVKNIQYF	TGTGCCAGCAGTTTATCCAGGGAGAGAGTCAAAAACATTCAGTACTTC
-	TRBV5-1	TRBJ2-1	TRBD2	CASSLLAGEGNEQFF	TGCGCCAGCAGCTTACTAGCGGGGGAGGGGAATGAGCAGTTCTTC
-	TRBV7-2	TRBJ1-4	-	CASSFLPPPNEKLFF	TGTGCCAGCAGCTTTCTTCCACCCCCTAATGAAAAACTGTTTTTT
few	TRBV7-9	TRBJ1-2	-	CASSLTIKEAYGYTF	TGTGCCAGCAGCTTAACGATCAAAGAGGCCTATGGCTACACCTTC
-	TRBV4-3	TRBJ1-6	TRBD1	CASSQVGDRVQGSYNSPLHF	TGCGCCAGCAGCCAAGTTGGGGACAGGGTTCAGGGCTCCTATAATTCACCCCTCCACTTT
-	TRBV6-1	TRBJ1-5	-	CASSEAGTNSNQPQHF	TGTGCCAGCAGTGAAGCAGGAACAAATAGCAATCAGCCCCAGCATTTT
-	TRBV29-1	TRBJ2-3	-	CSVGVKDTQYF	TGCAGCGTGGGGGTGAAAGATACGCAGTATTTT
many	TRBV6-2/TRBV6-3	TRBJ2-1	-	CASSYSNGGPDNEQFF	TGTGCCAGCAGTTACTCGAATGGGGGGCCCGACAATGAGCAGTTCTTC
few	TRBV6-2/TRBV6-3	TRBJ2-5	TRBD2	CASSRPGLQETQYF	TGTGCCAGCAGCCGACCGGGACTACAAGAGACCCAGTACTTC
few	TRBV18	TRBJ1-2	-	CASSSRQDYGYTF	TGTGCCAGCTCGTCCCGACAGGACTATGGCTACACCTTC
many	TRBV7-6	TRBJ1-2	TRBD1	CASSQNPGQAYGYTF	TGTGCCAGCAGCCAGAATCCGGGACAGGCCTATGGCTACACCTTC
-	TRBV12-3/TRBV12-4	TRBJ1-1	-	CASSRGHEAFF	TGTGCCAGCAGTCGGGGACACGAAGCTTTCTTT
-	TRBV6-1	TRBJ2-4	-	CASNRDRIGSIQYF	TGTGCCAGCAACCGGGACCGAATTGGGTCTATTCAGTACTTC
many	TRBV7-2	TRBJ1-4	TRBD1	CASSLTPGQGAEKLFF	TGTGCCAGCAGCTTAACACCGGGACAGGGGGCGGAAAAACTGTTTTTT
few	TRBV4-3	TRBJ2-7	-	CASSQDPGRRAYEQYF	TGCGCCAGCAGCCAAGATCCCGGTCGTAGAGCCTACGAGCAGTACTTC
few	TRBV6-6	TRBJ1-1	TRBD1	CASSSGTGGVEAFF	TGTGCCAGCAGCTCTGGGACAGGGGGCGTTGAAGCTTTCTTT
-	TRBV7-9	TRBJ2-7	-	CASSLSFIYEQYF	TGTGCCAGCAGCTTGTCCTTTATCTACGAGCAGTACTTC
-	TRBV6-5	TRBJ1-5	TRBD1	CASSSTDRDGNQPQHF	TGTGCCAGCAGTTCCACGGACAGGGACGGCAATCAGCCCCAGCATTTT
-	TRBV10-3	TRBJ2-4	-	CATQGRNIQYF	TGTGCCACACAGGGACGAAACATTCAGTACTTC
many	TRBV4-3	TRBJ2-3	TRBD2	CASSQDKAGGPTDTQYF	TGCGCCAGCAGCCAAGATAAAGCGGGGGGGCCCACAGATACGCAGTATTTT
-	TRBV12-3/TRBV12-4	TRBJ2-1	TRBD1	CASSPQQGDEQFF	TGTGCCAGCAGTCCCCAACAGGGGGATGAGCAGTTCTTC
many	TRBV4-3	TRBJ1-5	-	CASSQDRGGSNQPQHF	TGCGCCAGCAGCCAAGATCGAGGGGGTAGCAATCAGCCCCAGCATTTT
few	TRBV7-9	TRBJ1-4	-	CASSLAGNVATNEKLFF	TGTGCCAGCAGCTTAGCTGGGAACGTTGCAACTAATGAAAAACTGTTTTTT